This paragraph reports one T cell receptor beta chain. Its antigen specificity is not known. No much larger clone is present one base from it, and per-base qualities are unavailable. This sample was taken from a study of shared clonotypes between healthy human individuals (dated by TCRdb to about 2020). In terms of the full investigation: A few men and a couple of women, aged 18 to 49 years, made up the cohort. Per donor, three plates each were used for CD4 naive and CD4 memory, two for CD8 naive, and one for CD8 memory. Blood TCR repertoires of several healthy adults were deeply sequenced to estimate repertoire size and the extent of clonotype sharing between individuals. To increase sequencing depth and limit assay-specific biases, different laboratories used diverse techniques to prepare libraries and sequence TCR repertoires. Between about 0.94 and 8.9 billion PBMCs per donor were obtained by leukapheresis. Results and caveats for the whole study, not just this receptor: Across a few donors, approximately 4.9% of naive CD4, roughly 3.4% of naive CD8, 2.3% of memory CD4, and 0.4% of memory CD8 clonotypes were shared. Because the study included only a small number of donors, the genetic and exposure-history diversity represented was limited. Naive subsets generally had larger estimated clonotype richness than memory subsets. Based on pairwise subsampling, the degree of clonotype sharing among donors was expected to be affected by sequencing depth. Only blood was sampled, and tissue TCR repertoires likely differ from those in blood. Clonotypes shared by all four sorted-subset donors showed higher generation probabilities than non-shared clonotypes. Incomplete sequencing was indicated by rarefaction of sorted-subset datasets, despite the large sequencing depth.

Donors were healthy HIV-negative adults with no recently reported acute infections or vaccinations. All donors were Caucasian adults living in Nashville, Tennessee, USA. Magnetic negative selection was used to enrich CD4+ T cells, after which naive cells were positively selected on CD45RA and the negative fraction became the memory subset. Blood was collected by leukapheresis, and PBMCs were isolated by Ficoll-Histopaque density gradient centrifugation and then cryopreserved in liquid nitrogen vapor phase. Analytical flow cytometry was used to check the purity and quantity of every magnetically sorted T cell population. Each sorted fraction had its genomic DNA isolated and then quantified by UV absorbance on a Nanodrop 2000c. CDR3 length: 18 amino acids, cysteine to phenylalanine. The kept DNA is CDR3 alone, 54 bases in frame from the first base. As encoded in the germline V gene, CDR1 is SGHTA while CDR2 is FQGNSA. The trim is 1 base for V and 0 bases for J, with a gap of 13 bases between the germline ends.

Using the deep immunoSEQ assay, TCR CDR3 regions were amplified from genomic DNA by multiplex PCR. Extracted genomic DNA from each cell subset was distributed evenly across all wells of several immunoSEQ 96-well plates, and each plate was treated as a replicate. Each replicate PCR for sorted subsets received about 180 ng genomic DNA, equal to about 30,000 T cell genomes. Purified libraries were measured with a Qubit 3.0 fluorometer, size-checked on a Bioanalyzer 2100, and measured again with the KAPA Library Quantification kit. A separate single-read 150-cycle Illumina NextSeq 550 flow cell was used to sequence each immunoSEQ 96-well plate. The study's own analysis went as follows. Because the immunoSEQ output held only junctional sequences and lacked quality scores, the filtering could not match the filtering applied to full-length reads. To assign V/J genes and CDR3, sequences were annotated using PyIR, a Python wrapper for IgBLAST v1.9, with IMGT germline references. Any read was removed if the V/J assignment was weak (E-value above 1e-6), the CDR3 was missing, or the read contained stop codons, out-of-frame junctions, or ambiguous translated residues. A V3J clonotype was defined by an identical inferred V gene, J gene, and CDR3 amino acid sequence. To compute the percentage overlap between repertoires, the number of shared unique clonotypes was divided by the size of the smaller repertoire. Three approaches were used to assess repertoire richness: RTK rarefaction, the Chao1 estimator, and Recon v2.1 estimates of unobserved clonotypes. Generation probabilities were computed with OLGA for all TCRbeta clonotypes obtained by the gDNA method from several donors. This immuneACCESS table, as held by TCRdb, lists in-frame sequences with V and J called but not all clones. Of the missing ones, under half trace to an unresolved V gene in checked studies; the others have no known cause. The D gene and trimming were derived from the DNA, and the V and J assignments and clone size from that table. This sample lists a few million clones; 90% to 95% were detected once. The ten largest clones add up to roughly 0.13% of the sample.

This receptor was taken from a man between 18 and 35 years old in good health. The chain is made from TRBV7-2 and TRBJ2-6; the D segment could be TRBD2, given 5 matching bases. The specimen was naive CD4+ T cells sorted from blood. The cell subset or site label, as the study defines it: CD45RA+ positively selected. The sequenced DNA is TGTGCCAGCAGCTTAGTGGGAGAAAGGGCCTCTGGGGCCAACGTCCTGACTTTC. It encodes CASSLVGERASGANVLTF.